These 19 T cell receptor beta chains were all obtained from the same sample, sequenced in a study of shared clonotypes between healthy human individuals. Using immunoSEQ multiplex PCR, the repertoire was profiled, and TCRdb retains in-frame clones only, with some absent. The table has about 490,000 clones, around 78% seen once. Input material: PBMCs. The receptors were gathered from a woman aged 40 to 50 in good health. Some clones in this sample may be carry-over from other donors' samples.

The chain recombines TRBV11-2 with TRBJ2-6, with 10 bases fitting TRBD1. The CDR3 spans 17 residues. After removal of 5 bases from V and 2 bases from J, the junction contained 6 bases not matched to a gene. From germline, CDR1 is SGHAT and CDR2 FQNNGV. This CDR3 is CASSRDRGIAGANVLTF. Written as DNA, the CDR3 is TGTGCCAGCAGCCGGGACAGGGGTATAGCTGGGGCCAACGTCCTGACTTTC.

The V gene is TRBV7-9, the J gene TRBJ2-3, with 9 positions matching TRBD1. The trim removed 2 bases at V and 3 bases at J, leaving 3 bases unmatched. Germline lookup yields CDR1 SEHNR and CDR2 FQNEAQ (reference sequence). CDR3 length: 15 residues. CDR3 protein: CASSLPTGGTDTQYF. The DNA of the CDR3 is TGTGCCAGCAGCTTACCGACAGGGGGAACAGATACGCAGTATTTT.

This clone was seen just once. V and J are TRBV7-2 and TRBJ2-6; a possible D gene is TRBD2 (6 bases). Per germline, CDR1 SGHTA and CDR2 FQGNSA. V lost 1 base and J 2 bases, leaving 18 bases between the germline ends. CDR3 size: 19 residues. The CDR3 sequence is CASSLGLGLTRTGANVLTF. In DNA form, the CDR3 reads TGTGCCAGCAGCTTAGGCCTTGGACTAACTAGGACTGGGGCCAACGTCCTGACTTTC. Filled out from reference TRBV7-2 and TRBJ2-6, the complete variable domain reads GAGVSQSPSNKVTEKGKDVELRCDPISGHTALYWYRQSLGQGLEFLIYFQGNSAPDKSGLPSDRFSAERTGGSVSTLTIQRTQQEDSAVYLCASSLGLGLTRTGANVLTFGAGSRLTVL.

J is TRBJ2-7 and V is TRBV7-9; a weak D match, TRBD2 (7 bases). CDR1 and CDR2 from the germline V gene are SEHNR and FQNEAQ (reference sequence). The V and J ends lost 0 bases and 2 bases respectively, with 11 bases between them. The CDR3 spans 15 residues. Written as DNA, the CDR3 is TGTGCCAGCAGCTTAGCGGGGGGGGCGGCCTACGAGCAGTACTTC. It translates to CASSLAGGAAYEQYF.

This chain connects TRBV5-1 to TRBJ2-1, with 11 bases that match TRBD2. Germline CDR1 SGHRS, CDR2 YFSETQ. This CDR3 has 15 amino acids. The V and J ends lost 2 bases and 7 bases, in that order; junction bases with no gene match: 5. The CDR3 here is CASSFTSGRGNEQFF. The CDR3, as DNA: TGCGCCAGCAGCTTTACTAGCGGGAGAGGAAATGAGCAGTTCTTC.

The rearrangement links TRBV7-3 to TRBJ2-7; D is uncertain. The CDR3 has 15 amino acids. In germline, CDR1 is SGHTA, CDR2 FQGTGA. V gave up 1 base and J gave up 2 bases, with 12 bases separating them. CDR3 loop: CASSLRFPTPYEQYF. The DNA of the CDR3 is TGTGCCAGCAGCTTAAGGTTCCCCACCCCCTACGAGCAGTACTTC.

The CDR3 DNA is TGTGCCAGTAGGGAAGCCGGCACCTCTCCCGAGCAGTACTTC. Translation gives CASREAGTSPEQYF. This sequence joins TRBV19 and TRBJ2-7; D unresolved. V shed 6 bases and J shed 6 bases, with 18 bases lying between them. The CDR3 covers 14 residues. Germline assignment: CDR1 LNHDA and CDR2 SQIVND (reference sequence).

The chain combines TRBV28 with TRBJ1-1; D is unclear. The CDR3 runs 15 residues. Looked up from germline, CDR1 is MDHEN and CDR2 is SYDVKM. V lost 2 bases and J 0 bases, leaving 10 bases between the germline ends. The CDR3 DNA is TGTGCCAGCAGTTTAACGGCCGGCCTGAACACTGAAGCTTTCTTT. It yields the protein CASSLTAGLNTEAFF. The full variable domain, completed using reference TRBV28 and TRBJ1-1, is DVKVTQSSRYLVKRTGEKVFLECVQDMDHENMFWYRQDPGLGLRLIYFSYDVKMKEKGDIPEGYSVSREKKERFSLILESASTNQTSMYLCASSLTAGLNTEAFFGQGTRLTVV.

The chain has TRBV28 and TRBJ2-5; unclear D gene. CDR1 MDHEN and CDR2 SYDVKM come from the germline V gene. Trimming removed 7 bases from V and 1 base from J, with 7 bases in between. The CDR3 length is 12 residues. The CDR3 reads CASIDPQETQYF. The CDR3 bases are TGTGCCAGCATCGACCCCCAAGAGACCCAGTACTTC. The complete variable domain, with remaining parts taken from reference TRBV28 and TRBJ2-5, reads DVKVTQSSRYLVKRTGEKVFLECVQDMDHENMFWYRQDPGLGLRLIYFSYDVKMKEKGDIPEGYSVSREKKERFSLILESASTNQTSMYLCASIDPQETQYFGPGTRLLVL.

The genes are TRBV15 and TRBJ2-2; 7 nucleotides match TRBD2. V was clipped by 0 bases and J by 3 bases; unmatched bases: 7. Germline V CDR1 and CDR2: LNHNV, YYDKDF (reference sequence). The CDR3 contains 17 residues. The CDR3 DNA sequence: TGTGCCACCAGCAGAGATCTCGGGGGGTACGACACCGGGGAGCTGTTTTTT. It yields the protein CATSRDLGGYDTGELFF.

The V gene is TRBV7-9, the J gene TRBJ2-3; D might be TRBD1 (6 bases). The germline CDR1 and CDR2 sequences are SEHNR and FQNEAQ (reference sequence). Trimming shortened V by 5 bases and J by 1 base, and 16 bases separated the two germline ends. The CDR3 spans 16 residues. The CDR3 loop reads CASSTTGSPGTDTQYF. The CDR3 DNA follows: TGTGCCAGCAGCACCACAGGGTCCCCGGGCACAGATACGCAGTATTTT.

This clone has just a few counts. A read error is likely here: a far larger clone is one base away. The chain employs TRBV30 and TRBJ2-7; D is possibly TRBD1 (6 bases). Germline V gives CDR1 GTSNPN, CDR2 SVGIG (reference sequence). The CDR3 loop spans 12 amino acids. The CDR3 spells CAGTGNSCEQYF. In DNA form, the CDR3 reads TGTGCCGGAACAGGGAATTCCTGCGAGCAGTACTTC. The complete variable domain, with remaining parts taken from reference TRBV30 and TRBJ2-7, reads SQTIHQWPATLVQPVGSPLSLECTVEGTSNPNLYWYRQAAGRGLQLLFYSVGIGQISSEVPQNLSASRPQDRQFILSSKKLLLSDSGFYLCAGTGNSCEQYFGPGTRLTVT.

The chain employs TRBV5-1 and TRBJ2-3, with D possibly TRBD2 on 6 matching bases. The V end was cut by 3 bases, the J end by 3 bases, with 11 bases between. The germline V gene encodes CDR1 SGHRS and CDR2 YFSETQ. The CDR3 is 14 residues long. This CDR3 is CASSYWGETDTQYF. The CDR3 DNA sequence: TGCGCCAGCAGCTATTGGGGGGAGACAGATACGCAGTATTTT. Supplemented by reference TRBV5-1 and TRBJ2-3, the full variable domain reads KAGVTQTPRYLIKTRGQQVTLSCSPISGHRSVSWYQQTPGQGLQFLFEYFSETQRNKGNFPGRFSGRQFSNSRSEMNVSTLELGDSALYLCASSYWGETDTQYFGPGTRLTVL.

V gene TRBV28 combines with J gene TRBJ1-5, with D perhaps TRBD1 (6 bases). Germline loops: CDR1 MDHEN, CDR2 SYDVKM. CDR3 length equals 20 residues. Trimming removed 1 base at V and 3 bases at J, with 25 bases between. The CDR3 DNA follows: TGTGCCAGCAGTTTATTCAGTCGGGCAGGGGCTACGGGGAACAATCAGCCCCAGCATTTT. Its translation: CASSLFSRAGATGNNQPQHF. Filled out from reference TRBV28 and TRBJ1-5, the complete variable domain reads DVKVTQSSRYLVKRTGEKVFLECVQDMDHENMFWYRQDPGLGLRLIYFSYDVKMKEKGDIPEGYSVSREKKERFSLILESASTNQTSMYLCASSLFSRAGATGNNQPQHFGDGTRLSIL.

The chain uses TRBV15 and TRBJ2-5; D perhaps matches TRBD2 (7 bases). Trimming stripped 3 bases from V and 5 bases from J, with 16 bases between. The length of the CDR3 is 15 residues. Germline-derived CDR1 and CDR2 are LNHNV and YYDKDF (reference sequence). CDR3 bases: TGTGCCACCAGCAGGGGCCCCGAGGGGGGGGAGACCCAGTACTTC. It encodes CATSRGPEGGETQYF.

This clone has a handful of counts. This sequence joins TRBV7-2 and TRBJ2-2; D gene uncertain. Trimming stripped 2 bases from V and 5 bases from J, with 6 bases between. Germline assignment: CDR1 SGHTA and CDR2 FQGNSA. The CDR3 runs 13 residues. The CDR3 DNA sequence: TGTGCCAGCAGCTTAAGTAGAACCGGGGAGCTGTTTTTT. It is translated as CASSLSRTGELFF.

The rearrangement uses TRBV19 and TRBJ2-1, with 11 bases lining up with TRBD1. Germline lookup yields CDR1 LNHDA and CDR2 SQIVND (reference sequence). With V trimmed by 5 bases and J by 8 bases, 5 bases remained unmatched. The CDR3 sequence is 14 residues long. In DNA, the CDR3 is TGTGCCAGTAGTCTGGGGACAGGGGGGGATGAGCAGTTCTTC. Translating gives CASSLGTGGDEQFF. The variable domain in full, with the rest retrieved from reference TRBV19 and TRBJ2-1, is DGGITQSPKYLFRKEGQNVTLSCEQNLNHDAMYWYRQDPGQGLRLIYYSQIVNDFQKGDIAEGYSVSREKKESFPLTVTSAQKNPTAFYLCASSLGTGGDEQFFGPGTRLTVL.

The CDR3 bases are TGTGCCAGCTCATCTTCCGGGACGCGTCCCTACGAGCAGTACTTC. Its translation is CASSSSGTRPYEQYF. The chain is built from TRBV18 and TRBJ2-7; perhaps D is TRBD1 or TRBD2 (5 bases each). CDR1 is KGHSH, CDR2 LQKENI, per germline. The ends were cut back, 5 bases at V and 2 bases at J, with 16 bases in the middle. This CDR3 is 15 amino acids long.

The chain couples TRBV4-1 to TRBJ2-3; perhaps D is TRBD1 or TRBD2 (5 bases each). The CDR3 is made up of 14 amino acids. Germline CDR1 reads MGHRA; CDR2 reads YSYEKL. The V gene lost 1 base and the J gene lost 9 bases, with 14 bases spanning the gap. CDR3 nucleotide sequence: TGCGCCAGCAGCCAAGGCTGGGGGATTGGGACGCAGTATTTT. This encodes CASSQGWGIGTQYF.